This TCR beta chain was observed in a study of T cell responses to AZD1222 COVID-19 vaccine. Overall study results and limits: In a largely white British group with more females than males, clonal diversity was possibly underestimated.

Remarks on this clone: Its antigen is unidentified.

Sequenced by immunoSEQ multiplex PCR; TCRdb stores in-frame clones only, minus some. The sample lists 140,000 to 150,000 clones; about 92% were seen once. Germline V gives CDR1 MNHEY, CDR2 SVGAGI. The CDR3 contains 14 residues. The V end was cut by 6 bases, the J end by 1 base, with 9 bases between. Here the sequenced sample was peripheral blood, taken on day 0 of AZD1222 vaccination. The chain uses TRBV6-5 and TRBJ2-2; tentative D call: TRBD1 (6 bases). The TCR was taken from an adult in good health. CDR3 residues: CASSRRGNTGELFF. CDR3 sequence (DNA): TGTGCCAGCAGCCGCAGGGGGAACACCGGGGAGCTGTTTTTT.